This T cell receptor beta chain was recovered during a study of CD8 T cells in ankylosing spondylitis. Whole-study results and caveats: Ankylosing spondylitis blood appeared to be characterized by a TCR beta motif of eight or nine highly homologous variants. Reported data indicate significant enrichment of disease-linked clones within matched ankylosing spondylitis synovial fluid.

This clonotype has ten or more counts. Its antigen is as yet unknown. TCRdb analysed the 5' RACE reads with MiXCR anew, one entry per CDR3 protein. Among over 700,000 distinct CDR3 sequences listed, around 20% were seen once. The ends lost 6 bases at V and 7 bases at J; junction bases unmatched: 2. The CDR3 runs to 14 residues. This chain links TRBV12-3 or TRBV12-4 with TRBJ2-1; TRBD2 matches 14 bases. Sequencing used blood, either unsorted or a sorted T cell fraction (not recorded which). This TCR came from a male donor with ankylosing spondylitis. As DNA, the CDR3 is TGTGCCAGCAGGGGGACTAGCGGGAGAAATGAGCAGTTCTTC. As protein: CASRGTSGRNEQFF.